These T cell receptor beta chains were read from a single sample in a study of early T cells in non-severe SARS-CoV-2 infection. TCRdb recomputed calls from the 5' RACE reads with MiXCR, one row per CDR3 protein. There are approximately 56,000 distinct CDR3 sequences in the sample; approximately 10% occur only once, and around 4% lies in the top ten. Sequenced material: whole blood. These receptors all come from an adult who was a healthcare worker with PCR-confirmed SARS-CoV-2 infection or an uninfected control (not recorded which). Both conserved end residues are part of each CDR3. The D gene is left open where the match is weak. Clone size is not always given. Where it is, it says once, few, many or a class for expanded clones.

v_gene	j_gene	abundance	d_gene	CDR3nt	CDR3aa
TRBV29-1	TRBJ2-1	few	TRBD2	TGCAGCGTTGAAGATTGGAGCGGGATCAACAATGAGCAGTTCTTC	CSVEDWSGINNEQFF
TRBV15	TRBJ2-7	many	.	TGTGCCACCAGCAGAGATGGTCTAGAGCAGTACTTC	CATSRDGLEQYF
TRBV11-2	TRBJ2-1	many	TRBD1	TGTGCCAGCAGCTCCCTGGACAGGGGAGGAACTGAGCAGTTCTTC	CASSSLDRGGTEQFF
TRBV5-1	TRBJ2-2	many	.	TGCGCCAGCAGCATTGACGGCGCGGTCGACACCGGGGAGCTGTTTTTT	CASSIDGAVDTGELFF
TRBV20-1	TRBJ2-1	many	.	TGCAGTGCTAGATTGTGGGAAGGGGCTAATGAGCAGTTCTTC	CSARLWEGANEQFF
TRBV7-8	TRBJ2-3	.	.	TGTGCCAGCAGCCTGCGGGACGGAGATACGCAGTATTTT	CASSLRDGDTQYF
TRBV29-1	TRBJ2-1	.	.	TGCAGCGTCGCCGGACCCCTCAATGAGCAGTTCTTC	CSVAGPLNEQFF
TRBV18	TRBJ2-3	many	.	TGTGCCAGCTCTCCGGAGAGGAGTACAGATACGCAGTATTTT	CASSPERSTDTQYF
TRBV7-3	TRBJ2-1	many	TRBD2	TGTGCCAGCAGCTTACCCCACTCAGCGGGAGCCCGCAATGAGCAGTTCTTC	CASSLPHSAGARNEQFF
TRBV10-3	TRBJ2-6	many	.	TGTGCCATCAGGGGGCCTGGGGCCAACGTCCTGACTTTC	CAIRGPGANVLTF
TRBV6-6	TRBJ2-7	.	TRBD1	TGTGCCAGCAGGTCTCCGGGACAGGAAGACTACGAGCAGTACTTC	CASRSPGQEDYEQYF
TRBV9	TRBJ2-7	few	.	TGTGCCAGCAGCGTAGAGGTAGGGAGCTACGAGCAGTACTTC	CASSVEVGSYEQYF
TRBV11-3	TRBJ2-3	many	.	TGTGCCAGCAGCTTAGGGGCCGAGACAGATACGCAGTATTTT	CASSLGAETDTQYF
TRBV14	TRBJ2-1	many	.	TGTGCCAGCAGCCGTTCACAGGGTGGGGAGCAGTTCTTC	CASSRSQGGEQFF
TRBV5-8	TRBJ2-7	many	.	TGTGCCAGCAGCTATCACAGAGAGCAGTACTTC	CASSYHREQYF
TRBV11-2	TRBJ1-1	few	.	TGTGCCAGCAGTCGGGGGCGGAACACTGAAGCTTTCTTT	CASSRGRNTEAFF
TRBV6-1	TRBJ2-3	many	.	TGTGCCAGCAGTGAACTTCTTGGGGGCGCAGATACGCAGTATTTT	CASSELLGGADTQYF
TRBV20-1	TRBJ2-3	many	TRBD1	TGCAGTGCAGAGGGAGTGACAGGGACCTCCAGCACAGATACGCAGTATTTT	CSAEGVTGTSSTDTQYF
TRBV20-1	TRBJ1-5	many	.	TGCAGTGCTAAAAACTTACAGGGATACCCTAATCAGCCCCAGCATTTT	CSAKNLQGYPNQPQHF
TRBV12-3/TRBV12-4	TRBJ2-1	.	TRBD2	TGTGCCAGCAGTCCCTCCGGGAGGGCCGGTGAGCAGTTCTTC	CASSPSGRAGEQFF
TRBV6-2/TRBV6-3	TRBJ2-1	many	TRBD2	TGTGCCAGCATATCGGCGGGAGGGAGCTCCTACAATGAGCAGTTCTTC	CASISAGGSSYNEQFF
TRBV7-2	TRBJ2-3	few	.	TGTGCCAGCAGCTACCCAGGAGGAGATACGCAGTATTTT	CASSYPGGDTQYF
TRBV5-4	TRBJ2-2	many	.	TGTGCCAGCAGCTTGGCCGGGAACACCGGGGAGCTGTTTTTT	CASSLAGNTGELFF
TRBV7-3	TRBJ2-7	many	.	TGTGCCAGCAGCTTATATAACAGTCAAGGGGAGCAGTACTTC	CASSLYNSQGEQYF
TRBV18	TRBJ1-1	many	.	TGTGCCAGCTCACCAAAAGGGGCCGGTGAGAACACTGAAGCTTTCTTT	CASSPKGAGENTEAFF
TRBV23-1	TRBJ2-3	many	.	TGCGCCAGCAGCCCGGACAGTACAGATACGCAGTATTTT	CASSPDSTDTQYF
TRBV20-1	TRBJ1-1	few	.	TGCAGTGCTAGACAACAGGTTACCACTGAAGCTTTCTTT	CSARQQVTTEAFF
TRBV30	TRBJ1-2	many	.	TGTGCCTGGAGTGTACGGGAGACAGGACCGAAGCGCGCCTATGGCTACACCTTC	CAWSVRETGPKRAYGYTF
TRBV6-5	TRBJ2-5	many	TRBD1	TGTGCCAGCAGTTTAACAGGGGGCTTAGAGACCCAGTACTTC	CASSLTGGLETQYF
TRBV12-3/TRBV12-4	TRBJ1-3	.	TRBD1	TGTGCCAGCAGTGCCCTACAGGGGGCTTCTGGAAACACCATATATTTT	CASSALQGASGNTIYF
TRBV2	TRBJ2-7	many	.	TGTGCCAGCAGTGAAGGTTCTGGCTCACTCAGCTCCTACGAGCAGTACTTC	CASSEGSGSLSSYEQYF
TRBV6-2/TRBV6-3	TRBJ2-7	.	TRBD1	TGTGCCCGCAATTTGGGACAGTCCTACGAGCAGTACTTC	CARNLGQSYEQYF
TRBV3-1	TRBJ1-1	.	.	TGTGCCAGCAGCCAAGCTGGTGCTAGAGAGGGGATGAACACTGAAGCTTTCTTT	CASSQAGAREGMNTEAFF
TRBV24-1	TRBJ2-1	many	.	TGTGCCACCAGTGATGGTAGGAGGGGTGAAAGAGATGAGCAGTTCTTC	CATSDGRRGERDEQFF
TRBV25-1	TRBJ1-1	few	.	TGTGCCAGCAGTCCGGGACGGCACACTGAAGCTTTCTTT	CASSPGRHTEAFF
TRBV11-2	TRBJ2-3	.	.	TGTGCCAGCAGAAAACTAGGTACGGATACGCAGTATTTT	CASRKLGTDTQYF
TRBV5-1	TRBJ1-6	many	.	TGCGCCAGCAGCTTCGAGCCAGGGGAACGGCGACCCCTCCACTTT	CASSFEPGERRPLHF
TRBV9	TRBJ2-1	few	TRBD2	TGTGCCAGCAGCGTAGCGGGACTAGCGGGTGAGCAGTTCTTC	CASSVAGLAGEQFF
TRBV11-3	TRBJ2-1	many	TRBD2	TGTGCCAGCAGCCCCCGGACTAGCGGGAGGGGCGATGAGCAGTTCTTC	CASSPRTSGRGDEQFF
TRBV5-5	TRBJ2-7	many	.	TGTGCCAGCAGATTTACGCGAGATGGAGAGCAGTACTTC	CASRFTRDGEQYF
TRBV3-1	TRBJ2-3	many	TRBD2	TGTGCCAGCAGCCAAGAGAGCGGGGGCACAGATACGCAGTATTTT	CASSQESGGTDTQYF
TRBV6-1	TRBJ2-4	once	.	TGTGCCAGCACTTTTCTAGCCGCCAAAAACATTCAGTACTTC	CASTFLAAKNIQYF
TRBV5-6	TRBJ2-6	.	.	TGTGCCAGCACCTCGGTCCCGACCGGGCATGGGGCCAACGTCCTGACTTTC	CASTSVPTGHGANVLTF
TRBV18	TRBJ2-3	many	TRBD2	TGTGCCAGCTCACTAATAGCGGGAACAGATACGCAGTATTTT	CASSLIAGTDTQYF
TRBV28	TRBJ2-7	many	TRBD1	TGTGCCAGCAGTGGACCGGGACAGGGCTGGGGTGACGAGCAGTACTTC	CASSGPGQGWGDEQYF
TRBV5-1	TRBJ2-1	.	TRBD1	TGCGCCAGCAGCTTACAGGGGGCCGTGGTCAATGAGCAGTTCTTC	CASSLQGAVVNEQFF
TRBV19	TRBJ2-7	.	TRBD1	TGTGCTACCGGGACAGGAAGATACGAGCAGTACTTC	CATGTGRYEQYF
TRBV6-1	TRBJ1-1	many	.	TGTGCCAGCAATAGGGGTCCGGGCATAGCTTCAATGAACACTGAAGCTTTCTTT	CASNRGPGIASMNTEAFF
TRBV6-6	TRBJ2-7	many	TRBD1	TGTGCCAGCAGGAGGAACAGGGGTAACGAGCAGTACTTC	CASRRNRGNEQYF
TRBV6-8	TRBJ2-7	.	.	TGTGCCAGCAGCCGAGGACTCCGCTCCTACGAGCAGTACTTC	CASSRGLRSYEQYF
TRBV13	TRBJ2-7	many	TRBD1	TGTGCCAGCAGCCCCGGGGGGACAGGGGTGTACGAGCAGTACTTC	CASSPGGTGVYEQYF
TRBV19	TRBJ2-3	few	TRBD2	TGTGCCAGTAGTATTGAGTCGCGGGGGGGCACTACGCAGTATTTT	CASSIESRGGTTQYF
TRBV7-2	TRBJ2-1	few	TRBD2	TGTGCCAGCAGCCTAACCCTGACTAGCGACTCCTACAATGAGCAGTTCTTC	CASSLTLTSDSYNEQFF
TRBV30	TRBJ1-2	many	.	TGTGCCTGGGGTACTAACTATGGCTACACCTTC	CAWGTNYGYTF
TRBV5-8	TRBJ1-1	many	TRBD1	TGTGCCAGCAGCTGGGGGGACAGGCTGGGGACTGAAGCTTTCTTT	CASSWGDRLGTEAFF
TRBV5-1	TRBJ1-1	many	.	TGCGCCAGCCGACACACCCGGACGCTCATGAACACTGAAGCTTTCTTT	CASRHTRTLMNTEAFF
TRBV20-1	TRBJ1-6	many	.	TGCAGTGCTAGTTCTGAATGGAATTCACCCCTCCACTTT	CSASSEWNSPLHF
TRBV12-3/TRBV12-4	TRBJ1-4	many	.	TGTGCCAGCAGTCTAAGGTTCCCCAATGAAAAACTGTTTTTT	CASSLRFPNEKLFF
TRBV24-1	TRBJ2-1	many	TRBD2	TGTGCCACCAGTGATCCCTCTAGCGGGGCCTACAATGAGCAGTTCTTC	CATSDPSSGAYNEQFF